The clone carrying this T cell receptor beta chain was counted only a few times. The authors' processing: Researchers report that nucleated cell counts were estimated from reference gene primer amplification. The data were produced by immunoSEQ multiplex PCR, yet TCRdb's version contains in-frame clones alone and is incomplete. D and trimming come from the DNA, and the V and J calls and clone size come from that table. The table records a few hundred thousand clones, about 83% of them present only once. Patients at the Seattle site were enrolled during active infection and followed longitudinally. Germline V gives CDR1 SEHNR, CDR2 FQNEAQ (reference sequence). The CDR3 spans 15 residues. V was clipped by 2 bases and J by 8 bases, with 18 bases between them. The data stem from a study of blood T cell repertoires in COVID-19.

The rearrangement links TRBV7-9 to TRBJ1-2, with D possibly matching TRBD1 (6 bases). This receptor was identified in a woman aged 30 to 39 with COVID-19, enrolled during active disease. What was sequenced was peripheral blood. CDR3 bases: TGTGCCAGCAGCTTACGGTTACTCAGGGGTGGAGGCTACACCTTC. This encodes CASSLRLLRGGGYTF.